The 5 T cell receptor beta chains in this list originate from one sample, sequenced in a study of T cell repertoires in cytomegalovirus infection. TCRdb processed the reads anew with MiXCR; each CDR3 protein has one entry. The sample has approximately 630,000 distinct CDR3 sequences, approximately 25% seen once. The source material was CD8+ T cells from PBMCs. The receptor source for this set is a human donor in good health (CMV status not recorded). Some clones in this sample may be carry-over from other donors' samples.

The chain employs TRBV29-1 and TRBJ1-5; 9 nucleotides agree with TRBD1. The CDR3 extends over 14 amino acids. J lost 0 bases, V lost 5 bases, and 2 bases had no gene match. CDR1 and CDR2 from the germline V gene are SQVTM and ANQGSEA. CDR3 in amino acids: CSVWDRDSNQPQHF. The CDR3 region has the DNA TGCAGCGTTTGGGACAGGGATAGCAATCAGCCCCAGCATTTT.

This clonotype was counted only a few times. The chain combines TRBV4-3 with TRBJ2-3, with 9 bases lining up with TRBD2. From germline, CDR1 is LGHNA and CDR2 YSLEER. This CDR3 has 19 residues. V lost 2 bases, J lost 3 bases, and 15 bases stayed unmatched. The CDR3 sequence: CASSQNSAGGRSLTDTQYF. The CDR3 nucleotides are TGCGCCAGCAGCCAAAATTCGGCGGGGGGGAGGAGTTTGACAGATACGCAGTATTTT.

A few counts support this clonotype. This chain connects TRBV12-3 or TRBV12-4 to TRBJ2-1; D not resolved. The CDR3 is 13 residues long. Trimming stripped 7 bases from V and 4 bases from J, with 11 bases between. This CDR3 is CASTAGRYNEQFF. DNA for the CDR3: TGTGCCAGCACCGCAGGCCGGTACAATGAGCAGTTCTTC.

A word on this clonotype: A single base separates this from a much larger clone, so it may be a read error. The chain joins TRBV7-4 to TRBJ1-3; the D gene is possibly TRBD1 (5 bases). The germline gives CDR1 SGHVT, CDR2 SQSDAQ. The CDR3 runs 16 residues. The chain's CDR3 is CVSSLGTTGSENTIYF. CDR3 bases: TGTGTCAGCAGCTTAGGGACGACGGGTTCTGAAAACACCATATATTTT.

The chain links TRBV5-5 to TRBJ1-1; 9 bases agree with TRBD1. The CDR3 spans 16 residues. Germline CDR1 and CDR2: SGHKS and YYEKEE (reference sequence). Unmatched junction bases numbered 8, after V lost 4 bases and J lost 1 base. This CDR3 reads CASSPRTGASNTEAFF. The CDR3 coding sequence is TGTGCCAGCAGCCCACGGACAGGGGCCTCGAACACTGAAGCTTTCTTT.